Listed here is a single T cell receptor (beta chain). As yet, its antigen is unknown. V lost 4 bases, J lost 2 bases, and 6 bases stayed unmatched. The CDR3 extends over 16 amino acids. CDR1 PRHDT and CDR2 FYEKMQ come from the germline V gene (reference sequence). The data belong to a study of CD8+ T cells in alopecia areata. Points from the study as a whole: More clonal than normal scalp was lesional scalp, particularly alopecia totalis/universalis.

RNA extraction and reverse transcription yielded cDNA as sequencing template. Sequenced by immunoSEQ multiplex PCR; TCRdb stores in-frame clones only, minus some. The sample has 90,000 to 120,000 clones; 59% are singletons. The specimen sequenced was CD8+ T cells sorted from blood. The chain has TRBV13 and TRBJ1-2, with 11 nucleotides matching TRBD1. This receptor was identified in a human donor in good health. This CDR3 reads CASSSDRGRGNYGYTF. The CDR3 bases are TGTGCCAGCAGCTCGGACAGGGGGCGAGGGAACTATGGCTACACCTTC. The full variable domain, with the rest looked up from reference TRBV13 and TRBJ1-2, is AAGVIQSPRHLIKEKRETATLKCYPIPRHDTVYWYQQGPGQDPQFLISFYEKMQSDKGSIPDRFSAQQFSDYHSELNMSSLELGDSALYFCASSSDRGRGNYGYTFGSGTRLTVV.